This T cell receptor (beta chain) came from a study of blood T cell repertoires in COVID-19. Study overall: Specimens from acute and convalescent COVID-19 originated in the United States, Italy and Spain. PBMCs, B-cell-depleted T cells, or T cells provided the cDNA or gDNA that made up the material.

In the source study's methods: Quantification of nucleated cells was approximated via reference gene primer amplification. Data came from immunoSEQ multiplex PCR; TCRdb stores just in-frame clones and leaves some out. V and J calls and clone size are those listed in that table; D and trimming were worked out from the DNA. The sample contains about 160,000 clones, 70% to 90% of which appear only once. This CDR3 is 14 amino acids long. Germline lookup yields CDR1 SEHNR and CDR2 FQNEAQ (reference sequence). The V gene lost 5 bases and the J gene lost 4 bases, with 13 bases spanning the gap. Sample: peripheral blood. The sequence came from a man in his forties or fifties with acute or convalescent COVID-19. This chain links TRBV7-9 with TRBJ2-3, with D possibly TRBD2 on 6 matching bases. DNA of the CDR3: TGTGCCAGCAGCGCCCCGCGGGGCTCAGATACGCAGTATTTT. It yields the protein CASSAPRGSDTQYF.